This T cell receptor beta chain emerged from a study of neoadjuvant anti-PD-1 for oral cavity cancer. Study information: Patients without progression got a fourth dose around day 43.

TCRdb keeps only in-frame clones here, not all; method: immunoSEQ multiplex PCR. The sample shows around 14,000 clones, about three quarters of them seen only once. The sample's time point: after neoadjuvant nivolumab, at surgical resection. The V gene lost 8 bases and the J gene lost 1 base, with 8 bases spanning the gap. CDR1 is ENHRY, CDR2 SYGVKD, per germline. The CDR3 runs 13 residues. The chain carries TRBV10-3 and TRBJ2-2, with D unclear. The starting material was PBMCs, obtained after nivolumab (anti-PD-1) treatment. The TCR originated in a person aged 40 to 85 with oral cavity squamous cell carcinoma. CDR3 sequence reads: CAIGPRNTGELFF. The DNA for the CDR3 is TGTGCCATCGGGCCCCGGAACACCGGGGAGCTGTTTTTT.